These 3 T cell receptor beta chains came from one sample sequenced in a study of blood T cell repertoires in COVID-19. Profiling relied on immunoSEQ multiplex PCR, and the TCRdb table lists in-frame clones only, not all of them. This sample has 250,000 to 300,000 clones, with approximately 91% found just once. Sequencing was done on a sample of PBMCs or T cells enriched from blood (not recorded which). Receptors originate from a woman aged 40 to 50 with acute COVID-19.

The chain employs TRBV5-1 and TRBJ2-2, with D perhaps matching TRBD1 (6 bases). The CDR3 is made up of 16 amino acids. The germline gives CDR1 SGHRS, CDR2 YFSETQ. V lost 5 bases and J 5 bases, leaving 19 bases between the germline ends. The CDR3 region has the DNA TGCGCCAGCAGAGTTGGTGGGGGCGGACCGACCGGGGAGCTGTTTTTT. It encodes CASRVGGGGPTGELFF.

The rearrangement uses TRBV11-2 and TRBJ2-1; a possible D gene is TRBD2 (5 bases). CDR1 is SGHAT and CDR2 is FQNNGV in the germline V gene. With 0 bases removed from V and 8 bases from J, the gap between germline ends came to 14 bases. The CDR3 has 15 residues. The CDR3 loop is CASSLDLTRTHEQFF. CDR3 DNA sequence: TGTGCCAGCAGCTTAGACCTAACTAGAACCCATGAGCAGTTCTTC.

Of note for this clone: The sample has other DNA sequences that encode this CDR3 too. V usage is TRBV5-1 and J usage is TRBJ1-1; D ambiguous. V lost 0 bases and J lost 0, with 9 bases in between. The germline gives CDR1 SGHRS, CDR2 YFSETQ. The CDR3 extends over 15 amino acids. The CDR3 DNA is TGCGCCAGCAGCTTGGACTCAGGCATGAACACTGAAGCTTTCTTT. Protein sequence: CASSLDSGMNTEAFF. The full variable domain, rest sourced from reference TRBV5-1 and TRBJ1-1, is KAGVTQTPRYLIKTRGQQVTLSCSPISGHRSVSWYQQTPGQGLQFLFEYFSETQRNKGNFPGRFSGRQFSNSRSEMNVSTLELGDSALYLCASSLDSGMNTEAFFGQGTRLTVV.